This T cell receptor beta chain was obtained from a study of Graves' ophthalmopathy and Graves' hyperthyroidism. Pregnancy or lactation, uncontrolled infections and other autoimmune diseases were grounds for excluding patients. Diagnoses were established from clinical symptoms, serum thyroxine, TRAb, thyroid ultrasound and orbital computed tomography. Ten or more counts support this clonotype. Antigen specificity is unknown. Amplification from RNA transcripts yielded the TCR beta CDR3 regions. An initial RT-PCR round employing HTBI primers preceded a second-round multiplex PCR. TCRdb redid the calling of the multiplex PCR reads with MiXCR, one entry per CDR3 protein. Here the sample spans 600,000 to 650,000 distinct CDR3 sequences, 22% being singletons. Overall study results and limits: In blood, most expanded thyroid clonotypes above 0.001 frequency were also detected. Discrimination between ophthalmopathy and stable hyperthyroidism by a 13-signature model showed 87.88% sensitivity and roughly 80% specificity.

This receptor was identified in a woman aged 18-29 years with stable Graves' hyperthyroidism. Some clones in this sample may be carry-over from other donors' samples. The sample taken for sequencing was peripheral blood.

The CDR3 sequence is CASSFKHNTIYF. The CDR3 DNA sequence: TGTGCCAGCAGTTTTAAGCACAACACCATATATTTT. The chain employs TRBV6-9 and TRBJ1-3; D not resolved. V was clipped by 4 bases and J by 7 bases, with 8 bases between them. The germline gives CDR1 MNHGY, CDR2 SVAAGI. This CDR3 region has 12 residues.